A selection of T cell receptor beta chains follows, all from one sample in a study of blood T cell repertoires in COVID-19. Using immunoSEQ multiplex PCR, the repertoire was profiled, and TCRdb retains in-frame clones only, with some absent. The sample includes hundreds of thousands of clones, roughly 87% of them seen just once. The sequenced sample consisted of PBMCs or T cells enriched from blood (not recorded which). The origin of the receptors is a woman aged 30 to 39 who had recovered from COVID-19. The CDR3 runs from the conserved cysteine through the conserved F or W. A D gene is named only where the DNA matches it firmly. Size tells how often a clone was seen (once, few, many) or the class of an expanded clone, and some rows leave it out.

-	-	TRBV11-2	TRBJ1-5	CASSLPGQEGPNQPQHF	TGTGCCAGCAGCTTACCGGGACAAGAGGGCCCCAATCAGCCCCAGCATTTT
once	TRBD1	TRBV6-2/TRBV6-3	TRBJ1-1	CASSRTGPPTEAFF	TGTGCCAGCAGCCGGACAGGACCCCCCACTGAAGCTTTCTTT
-	TRBD1	TRBV4-1	TRBJ1-4	CASSQLTGREKLFF	TGCGCCAGCAGCCAATTGACAGGGCGAGAAAAACTGTTTTTT
-	TRBD2	TRBV2	TRBJ2-4	CASSEWGGRTNIQYF	TGTGCCAGCAGTGAGTGGGGGGGTAGGACAAACATTCAGTACTTC
-	-	TRBV20-1	TRBJ1-5	CSASSQVNQPQHF	TGCAGTGCTAGTAGCCAGGTCAATCAGCCCCAGCATTTT
-	TRBD1	TRBV11-3	TRBJ2-7	CASSLHRGTGYEQYF	TGTGCCAGCAGCTTACACAGGGGGACCGGCTACGAGCAGTACTTC
-	TRBD1	TRBV6-1	TRBJ1-4	CASSELTGGIGEKLFF	TGTGCCAGCAGTGAACTGACAGGGGGAATTGGGGAAAAACTGTTTTTT
-	TRBD2	TRBV9	TRBJ2-3	CASSPGTSGGPTDTQYF	TGTGCCAGCAGCCCCGGGACTAGCGGGGGGCCCACAGATACGCAGTATTTT
-	TRBD1	TRBV27	TRBJ2-7	CASGTGTDHEQYF	TGTGCCAGTGGGACAGGGACTGACCACGAGCAGTACTTC
-	-	TRBV6-2/TRBV6-3	TRBJ1-4	CASSPGVRKLFF	TGTGCCAGCAGTCCAGGGGTGCGAAAACTGTTTTTT
-	TRBD2	TRBV3-1/TRBV3-2	TRBJ2-3	CASSPRGGDTQYF	TGTGCCAGCAGCCCCCGGGGGGGGGATACGCAGTATTTT
-	TRBD1	TRBV2	TRBJ1-5	CASSPGQGQPQPQHF	TGTGCCAGCAGTCCCGGACAGGGTCAGCCTCAGCCCCAGCATTTT
-	TRBD2	TRBV9	TRBJ2-7	CASSVDSGGPQYF	TGTGCCAGCAGCGTTGATAGCGGGGGACCACAGTACTTC
-	TRBD2	TRBV19	TRBJ2-3	CASTPGLAGGRSTDTQYF	TGTGCCAGTACCCCTGGGCTAGCGGGGGGGCGCAGCACAGATACGCAGTATTTT
few	TRBD1	TRBV5-1	TRBJ2-7	CASRTGSTYEQYF	TGCGCCAGCAGGACAGGGTCCACCTACGAGCAGTACTTC
-	-	TRBV2	TRBJ1-5	CASSGRGSGQPQHF	TGTGCCAGCAGTGGCCGTGGGTCGGGGCAGCCCCAGCATTTT
-	-	TRBV6-5	TRBJ1-6	CATWSVGRGPSPLHF	TGTGCCACTTGGAGTGTGGGCAGGGGTCCTTCACCCCTCCACTTT
-	-	TRBV28	TRBJ1-5	CASSLGFKGGNQPQHF	TGTGCCAGCAGTCTCGGATTCAAGGGAGGCAATCAGCCCCAGCATTTT
once	TRBD2	TRBV6-2/TRBV6-3	TRBJ2-3	CASSSRLAELGDTQYF	TGTGCCAGCAGTTCTAGACTAGCGGAGCTGGGGGATACGCAGTATTTT
-	-	TRBV14	TRBJ1-4	CASSQERRRDNEKLFF	TGTGCCAGCAGCCAAGAACGGCGGAGGGATAATGAAAAACTGTTTTTT
once	TRBD1	TRBV2	TRBJ1-2	CASRGTGRRYGYTF	TGTGCCAGCAGGGGGACAGGGCGGCGCTATGGCTACACCTTC
-	-	TRBV6-5	TRBJ2-5	CASKTGRRETQYF	TGTGCCAGCAAAACCGGTCGGAGGGAGACCCAGTACTTC
-	-	TRBV20-1	TRBJ1-6	CSASATGRDSYNSPLHF	TGCAGTGCTAGTGCCACAGGAAGAGACTCCTATAATTCACCCCTCCACTTT
once	TRBD1	TRBV2	TRBJ2-7	CASIWDRDIHEQYF	TGTGCCAGCATCTGGGACAGGGACATCCACGAGCAGTACTTC
-	-	TRBV21-1	TRBJ1-6	CASSIHHNRIESTPLHF	TGTGCCAGCAGCATTCACCACAACCGAATCGAAAGTACACCCCTCCACTTT
-	TRBD1	TRBV6-5	TRBJ1-1	CASGTAGGLNTEAFF	TGTGCCAGCGGGACCGCAGGGGGACTGAACACTGAAGCTTTCTTT
-	-	TRBV27	TRBJ1-5	CASSLSSGARQPQHF	TGTGCCAGCAGTTTATCGTCAGGGGCGCGGCAGCCCCAGCATTTT
-	-	TRBV30	TRBJ1-1	CAWTRTGFTTEAFF	TGTGCCTGGACGAGAACAGGGTTTACCACTGAAGCTTTCTTT
-	-	TRBV3-1/TRBV3-2	TRBJ2-7	CASSQVRVRYEQYF	TGTGCCAGCAGCCAAGTCAGGGTCCGCTACGAGCAGTACTTC
-	-	TRBV12-1	TRBJ1-1	CASSFLGANTEAFF	TGTGCCAGCAGCTTTTTAGGGGCGAACACTGAAGCTTTCTTT
-	TRBD1	TRBV19	TRBJ1-5	CASSGTDNQPQHF	TGTGCCAGTAGTGGGACAGACAATCAGCCCCAGCATTTT
-	TRBD1	TRBV11-3	TRBJ2-1	CASSLGGGQGRLFF	TGTGCCAGCAGCTTAGGGGGGGGACAGGGAAGACTGTTCTTC
few	TRBD1	TRBV27	TRBJ2-7	CASSLQPGTGGHEQYF	TGTGCCAGCAGTCTCCAACCCGGGACAGGGGGGCACGAGCAGTACTTC
-	-	TRBV2	TRBJ1-4	CASSESGGRRKLFF	TGTGCCAGCAGTGAATCGGGGGGGCGCCGCAAACTGTTTTTT
few	-	TRBV14	TRBJ2-7	CASSQGGGGYYEQYF	TGTGCCAGCAGCCAAGGGGGCGGGGGCTACTACGAGCAGTACTTC
-	-	TRBV19	TRBJ1-5	CASSYKGDQPQHF	TGTGCCAGTAGCTACAAGGGAGATCAGCCCCAGCATTTT
-	TRBD2	TRBV28	TRBJ2-4	CASSLGGIAKNIQYF	TGTGCCAGCAGTTTGGGGGGGATAGCCAAAAACATTCAGTACTTC
-	TRBD1	TRBV2	TRBJ2-5	CASSRDRGLPPETQYF	TGTGCCAGCAGCCGGGACAGGGGGCTTCCCCCAGAGACCCAGTACTTC
-	TRBD2	TRBV3-1/TRBV3-2	TRBJ2-7	CASTSGTSGGVGEQYF	TGTGCCAGCACCTCCGGGACTAGCGGGGGGGTGGGAGAGCAGTACTTC
-	TRBD2	TRBV19	TRBJ2-3	CASSTLLAGGPGSTDTQYF	TGTGCCAGTAGTACTCTGCTAGCGGGGGGGCCGGGGAGCACAGATACGCAGTATTTT
-	TRBD1	TRBV2	TRBJ2-7	CASSDRTGLYEQYF	TGTGCCAGCAGTGACCGGACAGGGCTCTACGAGCAGTACTTC
-	-	TRBV10-3	TRBJ1-5	CAIGGGSNQPQHF	TGTGCCATCGGCGGTGGGAGCAATCAGCCCCAGCATTTT
-	-	TRBV5-1	TRBJ2-1	CASSFQGNEQFF	TGCGCCAGCAGCTTCCAGGGTAATGAGCAGTTCTTC
-	TRBD1	TRBV6-2/TRBV6-3	TRBJ1-1	CASSPVRGPRNTEAFF	TGTGCCAGCAGCCCCGTCAGGGGGCCGAGGAACACTGAAGCTTTCTTT
-	-	TRBV30	TRBJ2-5	CAWMGSLVQTQYF	TGTGCCTGGATGGGCTCCCTCGTCCAGACCCAGTACTTC
-	-	TRBV18	TRBJ1-2	CASSPPGREVNGYTF	TGTGCCAGCTCACCACCTGGTAGAGAAGTAAATGGCTACACCTTC
-	-	TRBV5-6	TRBJ1-1	CASSLLAGGPRTEAFF	TGTGCCAGCAGCTTGCTCGCAGGAGGACCTAGGACTGAAGCTTTCTTT
once	-	TRBV30	TRBJ2-5	CAWSPGGYQETQYF	TGTGCCTGGAGCCCCGGAGGCTACCAAGAGACCCAGTACTTC